These 4 T cell receptor beta chains share one sample of origin, sequenced in a study of cytomegalovirus exposure and HLA in healthy donors. Sequenced by immunoSEQ multiplex PCR; TCRdb stores in-frame clones only, minus some. The sample shows roughly 120,000 clones, approximately 87% of them seen only once. The sequencing sample was made of PBMCs. The receptors stem from a woman under 30 in good health and CMV-seropositive.

The CDR3, as DNA: TGTGCCAGCAGCGTAGGACAGGGTATTGGGTACAATGAGCAGTTCTTC. The encoded protein is CASSVGQGIGYNEQFF. This chain connects TRBV9 to TRBJ2-1; the match to TRBD1 covers 7 bases. Trimming at V came to 0 bases and at J to 4 bases, leaving 7 bases not matched to a gene. Germline CDR1 SGDLS, CDR2 YYNGEE. CDR3 size: 16 residues.

The rearrangement links TRBV27 to TRBJ2-1, with TRBD2 matching 12 bases. V lost 4 bases and J lost 4; bases outside the gene matches: 14. This CDR3 spans 19 amino acids. The germline V gene encodes CDR1 MNHEY and CDR2 SMNVEV (reference sequence). The CDR3 sequence: CASSSGTGLAGGIYNEQFF. CDR3 bases: TGTGCCAGCAGTTCGGGTACTGGGCTAGCGGGGGGGATTTACAATGAGCAGTTCTTC.

This rearrangement joins TRBV5-1 to TRBJ2-3; 10 nucleotides align to TRBD2. Unmatched junction bases numbered 3, after V lost 2 bases and J lost 0 bases. CDR3 size: 16 residues. The germline CDR1 and CDR2 sequences are SGHRS and YFSETQ. CDR3 in amino acids: CASSFSLAGSTDTQYF. DNA for the CDR3: TGCGCCAGCAGCTTTTCACTAGCGGGAAGCACAGATACGCAGTATTTT.

The chain recombines TRBV7-9 with TRBJ1-2; no definite D call. Germline assignment: CDR1 SEHNR and CDR2 FQNEAQ (reference sequence). Trimming left V 2 bases short and J 0 bases short, with 7 bases between. This CDR3 has 14 residues. The CDR3 sequence: CASSLSGSNYGYTF. DNA of the CDR3: TGTGCCAGCAGCTTATCAGGATCTAACTATGGCTACACCTTC. Complete variable domain (other parts from reference TRBV7-9 and TRBJ1-2): DTGVSQNPRHKITKRGQNVTFRCDPISEHNRLYWYRQTLGQGPEFLTYFQNEAQLEKSRLLSDRFSAERPKGSFSTLEIQRTEQGDSAMYLCASSLSGSNYGYTFGSGTRLTVV.